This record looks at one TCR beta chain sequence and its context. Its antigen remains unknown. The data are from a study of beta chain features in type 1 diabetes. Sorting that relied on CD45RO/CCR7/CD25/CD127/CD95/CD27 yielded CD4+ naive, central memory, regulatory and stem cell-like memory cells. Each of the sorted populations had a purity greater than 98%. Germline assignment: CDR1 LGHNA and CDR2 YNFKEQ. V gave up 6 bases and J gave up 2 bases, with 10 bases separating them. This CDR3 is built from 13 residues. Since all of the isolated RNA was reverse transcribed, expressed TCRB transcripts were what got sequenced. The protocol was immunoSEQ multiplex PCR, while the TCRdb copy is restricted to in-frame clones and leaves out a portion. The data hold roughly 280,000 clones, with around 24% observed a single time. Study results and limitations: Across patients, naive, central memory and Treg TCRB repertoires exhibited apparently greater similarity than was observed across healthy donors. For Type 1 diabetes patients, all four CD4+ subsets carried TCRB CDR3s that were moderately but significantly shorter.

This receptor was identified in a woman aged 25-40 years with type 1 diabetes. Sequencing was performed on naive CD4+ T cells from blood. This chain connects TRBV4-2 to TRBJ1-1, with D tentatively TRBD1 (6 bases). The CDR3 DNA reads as TGTGCCAGCAGTCACAGGGAAAACACTGAAGCTTTCTTT. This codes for CASSHRENTEAFF.